This entry concerns a single T cell receptor (beta chain). The data were obtained in a study of shared clonotypes between healthy human individuals. The repertoire was sequenced with immunoSEQ multiplex PCR; TCRdb's copy has only in-frame clones and lacks some. The sample carries around 2.1 million clones, more than 90% recorded once. Germline V gives CDR1 LGHNA, CDR2 YSLEER. This CDR3 comprises 14 residues. Between the trimmed V and J ends, which lost 4 bases and 4 bases, there was a span of 12 bases. The origin of this receptor is a man younger than 35 in good health. The rearrangement uses TRBV4-3 and TRBJ2-3; tentative D call: TRBD1 (5 bases). Sequenced material: naive CD4+ T cells sorted from blood. Described subset: CD45RA+ positively selected. CDR3 loop: CASSLSRGPDTQYF. In nucleotides, the CDR3 is TGCGCCAGCAGCCTCTCAAGGGGCCCAGATACGCAGTATTTT.